This TCR beta chain was sequenced for a study of blood T cell repertoires in COVID-19. Using immunoSEQ multiplex PCR, the repertoire was profiled, and TCRdb retains in-frame clones only, with some absent. The sample yields 45,000 to 55,000 clones, about 72% seen once. The TCR sequence derives from a woman aged 50 to 60 with acute COVID-19. Material: PBMCs or T cells enriched from blood (not recorded which).

CDR3 sequence (DNA): TGCGCCAGCAGTACGGACAGGGGGAATCAGCCCCAGCATTTT. This gives the protein CASSTDRGNQPQHF. The rearrangement uses TRBV10-2 and TRBJ1-5, with 10 nucleotides matching TRBD1. This CDR3 comprises 14 residues. The germline V gene has CDR1 WSHSY and CDR2 SAAADI. The trim removed 5 bases at V and 4 bases at J, leaving 2 bases unmatched.